The 8 T cell receptor beta chains below were found in one sample sequenced in a study of OX40 agonist ivuxolimab in advanced cancers. The data were produced by immunoSEQ multiplex PCR, yet TCRdb's version contains in-frame clones alone and is incomplete. The sample records about 45,000 clones, 85% to 95% being singletons. This material consisted of CD4+ or CD8+ T cells sorted from blood, taken in a trial of the OX40 agonist ivuxolimab. The source of these receptors is an adult with an advanced solid tumor such as melanoma, head and neck, liver or kidney cancer.

This chain links TRBV5-6 with TRBJ2-7; 8 bases agree with TRBD1. V shed 5 bases and J 2 bases; nucleotides not matched to a gene: 3. Germline V gives CDR1 SGHDT, CDR2 YYEEEE. CDR3 size: 13 residues. CDR3 DNA: TGTGCCAGCAGGAGGACAGGGCCCTACGAGCAGTACTTC. This gives the protein CASRRTGPYEQYF. Full variable domain (outside the CDR3, taken from reference TRBV5-6 and TRBJ2-7): DAGVTQSPTHLIKTRGQQVTLRCSPKSGHDTVSWYQQALGQGPQFIFQYYEEEERQRGNFPDRFSGHQFPNYSSELNVNALLLGDSALYLCASRRTGPYEQYFGPGTRLTVT.

The chain employs TRBV7-2 and TRBJ2-2; D not certain. The CDR3 contains 15 residues. Germline CDR1 is SGHTA and CDR2 is FQGNSA. V dropped 4 bases and J dropped 6 bases, with 15 bases sitting between them. The CDR3, as DNA: TGTGCCAGCAGCTCCTCTGACCCGTTACCCGGGGAGCTGTTTTTT. Translating gives CASSSSDPLPGELFF.

The chain is built from TRBV6-1 and TRBJ2-7; 10 bases align to TRBD2. Per the germline V gene, CDR1 is MNHNS and CDR2 is SASEGT. Germline trimming cut 3 bases from V and 7 bases from J; bases unmatched to any gene: 6. The CDR3 covers 14 residues. CDR3 region: CASSELAGVSEQYF. The DNA for the CDR3 is TGTGCCAGCAGTGAGCTAGCGGGAGTGTCTGAGCAGTACTTC.

V gene TRBV19 combines with J gene TRBJ2-7, with 8 bases matching TRBD1. Germline V gives CDR1 LNHDA, CDR2 SQIVND (reference sequence). The length of the CDR3 is 12 residues. CDR3 amino acids: CATGDTAYEQYF. The CDR3 DNA follows: TGTGCGACAGGGGATACCGCCTACGAGCAGTACTTC. The variable domain in full, completed from reference TRBV19 and TRBJ2-7, reads DGGITQSPKYLFRKEGQNVTLSCEQNLNHDAMYWYRQDPGQGLRLIYYSQIVNDFQKGDIAEGYSVSREKKESFPLTVTSAQKNPTAFYLCATGDTAYEQYFGPGTRLTVT.

The CDR3 sequence is CASSSVAETSGSTDTQYF. Here the CDR3 DNA reads TGTGCCAGCAGCTCCGTAGCAGAGACTAGCGGATCGACAGATACGCAGTATTTT. The genes are TRBV7-9 and TRBJ2-3, with 9 bases matching TRBD2. Germline V lookup: CDR1 SEHNR, CDR2 FQNEAQ (reference sequence). Germline trimming cut 4 bases from V and 3 bases from J; bases unmatched to any gene: 14. This CDR3 contains 18 residues.

J is TRBJ1-5 and V is TRBV5-6, with a tentative D call TRBD1 (5 bases). V lost 0 bases and J 6 bases, leaving 10 bases between the germline ends. The V gene's germline CDR1 is SGHDT and CDR2 YYEEEE. CDR3 size: 14 residues. The CDR3 DNA is TGTGCCAGCAGCTTGGCGGCAGGGTCTCAGCCCCAGCATTTT. Translation gives CASSLAAGSQPQHF.

The chain couples TRBV28 to TRBJ2-5; 7 nucleotides align to TRBD2. The ends lost 3 bases at V and 3 bases at J; junction bases unmatched: 10. This CDR3 has 16 residues. Germline loops: CDR1 MDHEN, CDR2 SYDVKM. This chain's CDR3 is CASSFKAGVGEETQYF. The CDR3 bases are TGTGCCAGCAGTTTCAAGGCGGGAGTAGGCGAAGAGACCCAGTACTTC.

CDR3: CASSVAGRAVNEQFF. As DNA, the CDR3 is TGTGCCAGCAGCGTAGCCGGGAGGGCCGTCAATGAGCAGTTCTTC. This chain links TRBV9 with TRBJ2-1; 8 bases align to TRBD2. The CDR3 is 15 residues long. The germline gives CDR1 SGDLS, CDR2 YYNGEE. Trimming took 0 bases from V and 6 from J; bases not matched to a gene: 5.